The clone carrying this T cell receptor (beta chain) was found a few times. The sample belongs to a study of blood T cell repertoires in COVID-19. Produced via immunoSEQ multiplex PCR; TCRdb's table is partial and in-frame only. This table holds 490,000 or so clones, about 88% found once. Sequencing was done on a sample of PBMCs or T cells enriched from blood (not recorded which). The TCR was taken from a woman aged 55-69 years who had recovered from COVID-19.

The CDR3, as DNA: TGTGCCAGCAGTGTACAGGGTTCCACAGATACGCAGTATTTT. Translation gives CASSVQGSTDTQYF. The genes are TRBV6-4 and TRBJ2-3; tentative D call: TRBD1 (6 bases). The V gene's germline CDR1 is MRHNA and CDR2 SNTAGT. The CDR3 sequence is 14 residues long. V was cut by 4 bases and J by 2 bases, with 10 bases left in between.